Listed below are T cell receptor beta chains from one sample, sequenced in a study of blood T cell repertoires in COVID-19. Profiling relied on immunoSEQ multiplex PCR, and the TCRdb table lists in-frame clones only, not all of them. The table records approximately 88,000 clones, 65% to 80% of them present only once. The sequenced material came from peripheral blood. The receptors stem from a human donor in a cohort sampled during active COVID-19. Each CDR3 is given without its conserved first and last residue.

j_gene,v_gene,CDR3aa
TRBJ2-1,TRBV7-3,ASSPVDRTGLAGRNEQF
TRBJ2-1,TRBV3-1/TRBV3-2,ASSQTSRNEQF
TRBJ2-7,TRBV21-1,AGTIGLAGAHEQY
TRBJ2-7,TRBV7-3,ASRGTPGRTYEQY
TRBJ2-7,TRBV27,ASRPGQSYEQY
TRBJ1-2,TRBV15,ATSRGPQGAYGYT
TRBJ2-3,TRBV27,ASSIGRGASSIGSGRVGIDTQY
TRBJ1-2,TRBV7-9,ASSSERRGNGYT
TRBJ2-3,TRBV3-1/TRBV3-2,ASSQSSGRRGSTDTQY
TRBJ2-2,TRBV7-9,ASRGGSGSTGELF
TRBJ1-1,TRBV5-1,ASSLNYAEAF
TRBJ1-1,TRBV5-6,ASSLPPGQGNTEAF
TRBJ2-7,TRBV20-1,SAGRGYEQY
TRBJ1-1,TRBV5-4,ASSIQGYMNTEAF
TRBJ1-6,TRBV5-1,ASSPTGSSYNSPLH
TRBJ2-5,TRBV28,ASSYDSQETQY
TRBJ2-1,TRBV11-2,ASSLVRGNEQF
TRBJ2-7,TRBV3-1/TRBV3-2,ASSPSAGRESYEQY
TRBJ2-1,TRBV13,ASSFPTSGRAHEQF